This T cell receptor (beta chain) came from a study of CD4 T cells in relation to SARS-CoV-2 and coronaviruses (dated by TCRdb to the early 2020s). Concerning the study at large: In the ViraFEST assay, PBMCs were cultured with antigen for 10 days, after which TCR beta CDR3s were sequenced to identify clonal expansions specific to the antigen. An HIV-1 Nef peptide pool or a culture without peptide was used as the negative reference condition. Patient-derived lymphoblastoid cell lines were used to map the HLA restriction of shared crossreactive spike epitopes. Memory CD4+ T cell crossreactivity between SARS-CoV-2 and common cold coronavirus spike proteins was assessed at the TCR clonotype level in the study. Samples from a few pre-COVID donors and the naive versus memory experiments were sequenced with the Adaptive Biotechnologies TCR-sequencing kit; other data were Illumina-based. For other donors in the study, expansion assays were sequenced with a different, Illumina-based TCR-beta assay. General findings and caveats noted by the study authors: No donor contributed both pre-pandemic and post-infection samples, which limited tracing the source of pre-existing responses. In roughly 70% of donors, memory CD4+ clonotypes turned up that crossrecognized SARS-CoV-2 and at least one common cold coronavirus spike. Significantly weaker SARS-CoV-2-driven expansion was shown by crossreactive clones than by monoreactive clones, consistent with antigenic imprinting. The study was constrained by small numbers of patients and of tested TCRs. Because the crossreactivity analysis focused on spike protein, crossreactivity against other viral proteins was not assessed.

A distance of 16 bases separates the germline ends of V and J, which lose 0 bases and 5 bases respectively. CDR1 and CDR2, looked up from the germline V gene, are KGHDR and SFDVKD. The CDR3 measures 17 amino acids from cysteine to phenylalanine. Only the CDR3 portion is preserved as DNA: 51 bases, with reading frame beginning at the first base. Comment on this clone: Its specific antigen is unknown. Qualities for individual bases were not recorded, and no much larger clone is one base off.

CD4+ T cells from unexposed donors were collected before the COVID-19 pandemic (2011-2018). After 10 to 11 days of culture, CD4+ T cells were isolated with the EasySep CD4+ T cell isolation kit. As cell number allowed, CD4+ T cells from unexposed donors were tested for reactivity to SARS-CoV-2 S and N and to four common cold coronavirus spike pools. Each well held millions of PBMCs cultured in IMDM containing around 5% human AB serum and approximately 9.6 IU/ml IL-2. Half of the culture medium was replaced with fresh IL-2-containing medium on days 3 and 7. Triplicate replicate wells were generally used for each peptide culture condition. The leukapheresis product for the unexposed donors was obtained through commercial purchase. PBMCs were isolated from leukapheresis product or whole blood by Ficoll-Paque PLUS gradient centrifugation. PBMCs were either cryopreserved at -140 degrees C or used fresh in the expansion assay. The QIAamp Micro DNA Kit was used to extract genomic DNA from the CD4+ T cells.

Library creation used the immunoSEQ multiplex PCR assay. Regarding the original processing steps: During preprocessing, nonproductive sequences were discarded, as were any CDR3s that did not begin with C, did not end with F or W, or were shorter than 7 amino acids. The MANAFEST web app was used to call antigen-specific clonotypes on the basis of expansion compared with the reference and with other culture wells. A clone counted as positive if significantly expanded in 2 of 3 replicate wells versus the reference culture at FDR below 0.05. Positive clones also required significant expansion versus all other tandem wells and an odds ratio above 5. After three terminal residues were trimmed from each end, CDR3 homology was quantified as pairwise Levenshtein distance using the stringdist R package. TCRdb took this table from immuneACCESS and kept in-frame rearrangements with V and J called. Such tables lack part of the clones; where checked against another copy, unresolved V genes explain under half of the gap, and the rest is unexplained. V, J and clone size are taken as reported in that table, and D and trimming were inferred from the DNA itself. The sample records 25,000 to 30,000 clones, roughly four fifths of which are singletons. The top ten constitute 13% of the sample.

The source material was CD4+ T cells from PBMCs, cultured in vitro. The source of this sequence is a human donor in good health. The chain employs TRBV24-1 and TRBJ2-1; the D gene is possibly TRBD2, with 5 bases matching. DNA sequence: TGTGCCACCAGTGATTTGCACAACCCCGAGGGAAACAATGAGCAGTTCTTC. Translated, this gives CATSDLHNPEGNNEQFF.